Listed below are T cell receptor beta chains from one sample, sequenced in a study of T cell responses to AZD1222 COVID-19 vaccine. Here immunoSEQ multiplex PCR was the method, and the copy in TCRdb shows in-frame clones only, minus some. The sample carries 130,000 or so clones, roughly 84% recorded once. The material was peripheral blood, obtained on day 0 of AZD1222 vaccination. These receptors originate from an adult in good health. CDR3s include the opening cysteine and the closing phenylalanine or tryptophan. The D gene is left open where the match is weak. A clone size is listed for some rows: how often the clone was seen (once, few, many), or a class if it is expanded.

clone size	V gene	D gene	J gene	CDR3 DNA	CDR3 protein
.	TRBV19	TRBD1	TRBJ1-1	TGTGCCAGTAGTTCGGACAGGGGAACTGAAGCTTTCTTT	CASSSDRGTEAFF
.	TRBV11-3	TRBD1	TRBJ2-7	TGTGCCAGCAGCTTAGGGACAGGGCAAGGCGAGCAGTACTTC	CASSLGTGQGEQYF
few	TRBV11-1	.	TRBJ2-5	TGTGCCAGCAGCTTGGCTAGCCGCCAGACCCAGTACTTC	CASSLASRQTQYF
.	TRBV10-2	.	TRBJ1-3	TGCGCCAGCAGTGAGGCCGGCTCTGGAAACACCATATATTTT	CASSEAGSGNTIYF
.	TRBV9	TRBD1	TRBJ2-1	TGTGCCAGCAGCGCACTGGACAGGGCCTACAATGAGCAGTTCTTC	CASSALDRAYNEQFF
.	TRBV19	.	TRBJ2-6	TGTGCCAGTAGTATAGCGGGAGTGAGCGGGGCCAACGTCCTGACTTTC	CASSIAGVSGANVLTF
.	TRBV19	.	TRBJ1-2	TGTGCCAGTTTCAACTATGGCTACACCTTC	CASFNYGYTF
.	TRBV3-1/TRBV3-2	TRBD2	TRBJ2-1	TGTGCCAGCAGCCAAGTCTCGTCAGCGGGGGGCGGTCCCTTGGTTTCGCGCAATGAGCAGTTCTTC	CASSQVSSAGGGPLVSRNEQFF
few	TRBV6-4	.	TRBJ1-1	TGTGCCAGCAGTGCTAGCCAGGACACTGAAGCTTTCTTT	CASSASQDTEAFF
.	TRBV27	.	TRBJ1-1	TGTGCCAGCAGTTTATCCTTCCGAATGGGGAGCACTGAAGCTTTCTTT	CASSLSFRMGSTEAFF
.	TRBV19	.	TRBJ2-2	TGTGCCAGTAAGGCGGCTGCGGGGGAGCTGTTTTTT	CASKAAAGELFF
.	TRBV28	TRBD1	TRBJ1-5	TGTGCCACCCGGACGGGGGGACAGGGGGCGTTTTGGAGGTCCCAGCATTTT	CATRTGGQGAFWRSQHF
.	TRBV4-3	.	TRBJ1-3	TGCGCCAGCAGCCAAGATCGGACACCTCTCGGAAACACCATATATTTT	CASSQDRTPLGNTIYF
.	TRBV2	TRBD1	TRBJ2-7	TGTGCCAGCAGCTTCGCGGACAGGGGCGACGAGCAGTACTTC	CASSFADRGDEQYF
.	TRBV7-2	TRBD2	TRBJ2-7	TGTGCCAGCAGCCATAGGACTAGCGGGAGCTACGAGCAGTACTTC	CASSHRTSGSYEQYF
.	TRBV6-4	TRBD1	TRBJ1-6	TGTGCCAGCAGTGCGCCGGGACAGGGGAATTCACCCCTCCACTTT	CASSAPGQGNSPLHF
.	TRBV19	.	TRBJ1-1	TGTGCCAGTAGTATCGTAGGGGGTAACACTGAAGCTTTCTTT	CASSIVGGNTEAFF
.	TRBV7-9	TRBD1	TRBJ1-1	TGTGCCATTGGGACAGGGGCAGCTTTCTTT	CAIGTGAAFF
.	TRBV3-1/TRBV3-2	.	TRBJ2-5	TGTGCCAGCAGCCAAGCCGCACATCGAGGGGCCCAGTACTTC	CASSQAAHRGAQYF
.	TRBV5-1	.	TRBJ2-3	TGCGCCAGCAGCGCCGGACAGCAACACACAGATACGCAGTATTTT	CASSAGQQHTDTQYF
.	TRBV9	TRBD2	TRBJ2-1	TGTGCCAGCAGCACCGCCGTTAGGACTAGCGTTAACAATGAGCAGTTCTTC	CASSTAVRTSVNNEQFF
.	TRBV3-1/TRBV3-2	.	TRBJ2-5	TGTGCCAGCAGCCAAGATCCAGGCAGGGGTAGGGAGACCCAGTACTTC	CASSQDPGRGRETQYF
few	TRBV5-1	.	TRBJ1-3	TGCGCCAGCAGCTTGGGGCTCTCTGGAAACACCATATATTTT	CASSLGLSGNTIYF
.	TRBV5-4	.	TRBJ1-2	TGTGCCAGCGCTGCGAGGGGGGGATTCAACTATGGCTACACCTTC	CASAARGGFNYGYTF
once	TRBV20-1	.	TRBJ2-5	TGCAGTGCCTATTGGGAGACCCAGTACTTC	CSAYWETQYF
.	TRBV7-3	TRBD2	TRBJ2-7	TGTGCCAGCAGTCTAACTAGCGGGGGGACCTACGAGCAGTACTTC	CASSLTSGGTYEQYF
.	TRBV28	.	TRBJ1-4	TGTGCCAGCAGTCCTCCCCGAGATGAAAAACTGTTTTTT	CASSPPRDEKLFF
.	TRBV5-6	.	TRBJ1-1	TGTGCCAGCAGCTTCAGACAGAACACTGAAGCTTTCTTT	CASSFRQNTEAFF
.	TRBV5-8	TRBD1	TRBJ1-5	TGTGCCAGCAGCTTCGACAGGGTTTATCAGCCCCAGCATTTT	CASSFDRVYQPQHF
.	TRBV6-5	TRBD1	TRBJ1-1	TGTGCCAGCAGTTGGACAGGGGAGTCGAACACTGAAGCTTTCTTT	CASSWTGESNTEAFF
.	TRBV21-1	.	TRBJ2-1	TGTGCCAGCATCTCCAGGGGGGGTTCCTACAATGAGCAGTTCTTC	CASISRGGSYNEQFF
few	TRBV6-4	.	TRBJ1-5	TGTGCCAGCAGTGACTCGAAACGGGAACAGCATTTT	CASSDSKREQHF
.	TRBV10-3	.	TRBJ2-3	TGTGCCATCAGTGGACAGGATACGCAGTATTTT	CAISGQDTQYF
.	TRBV24-1	TRBD2	TRBJ2-3	TGTGCCACCAGTGGTACTAGCGGGAAATTGACAGATACGCAGTATTTT	CATSGTSGKLTDTQYF
once	TRBV19	TRBD1	TRBJ2-2	TGTGCGGCGGGCAGGGGGTCCGGGGAGCTGTTTTTT	CAAGRGSGELFF
once	TRBV19	TRBD1	TRBJ1-2	TGTGCCAGTAGTACGGCGATTGGGACAGCAAGCTACACCTTC	CASSTAIGTASYTF
once	TRBV11-2	.	TRBJ2-1	TGTGCCAGCAGCTTAGGTCGGCAGGGTGGAGAAGGGAATGAGCAGTTCTTC	CASSLGRQGGEGNEQFF
.	TRBV28	.	TRBJ2-7	TGTGCCAGCAGTTCTTACTCCTACGAGCAGTACTTC	CASSSYSYEQYF
.	TRBV7-2	TRBD1	TRBJ1-2	TGTGCCAGCAGCTTACAGGGGGCGGGTTTTGGCTACACCTTC	CASSLQGAGFGYTF
.	TRBV20-1	.	TRBJ2-1	TGCAGTGCTAAGGGGGTCAATGAGCAGTTCTTC	CSAKGVNEQFF
.	TRBV7-2	.	TRBJ2-6	TGTGCCAGCAGCCCCGCTGGGGCCAACGTCCTGACTTTC	CASSPAGANVLTF
few	TRBV2	TRBD2	TRBJ2-7	TGTGCCAGCCGGGGGGGTAACGAGCAGTACTTC	CASRGGNEQYF
.	TRBV11-2	.	TRBJ1-1	TGTGCCAGCAGCGTTGCCCCCAGGGGTTACACTGAAGCTTTCTTT	CASSVAPRGYTEAFF
medium-sized	TRBV30	.	TRBJ2-1	TGTGCCTGGAGTGTAGCGGAGAGCGATTCTGGAGAGCAGTTCTTC	CAWSVAESDSGEQFF
.	TRBV7-3	.	TRBJ2-3	TGTGCCAGCAGTTTTAGCCCGAAGGATACGCAGTATTTT	CASSFSPKDTQYF
.	TRBV13	.	TRBJ1-2	TGTGCCAGCAGCTTAGGAGGGGAGTCCTCTAGCTCCGGCTACACCTTC	CASSLGGESSSSGYTF
.	TRBV28	.	TRBJ2-1	TGTGCCAGCAGTTTCAGACAAACTTACAATGAGCAGTTCTTC	CASSFRQTYNEQFF
.	TRBV27	TRBD2	TRBJ2-7	TGTGCCAGCAGTTTGCTAGCGGGAGTAGAGCAGTACTTC	CASSLLAGVEQYF
.	TRBV28	TRBD2	TRBJ2-1	TGTGCCAGCAGTTCCCCCAGCGGGACCTACAATGAGCAGTTCTTC	CASSSPSGTYNEQFF
.	TRBV21-1	.	TRBJ1-2	TGTGCCATCCCCAAAACAGGGACAGATTCCTTAGAGGGCTACACCTTC	CAIPKTGTDSLEGYTF
.	TRBV6-6	TRBD1	TRBJ2-3	TGTGCCAGCAGTTACTCCAGGGGGACAGATACGCAGTATTTT	CASSYSRGTDTQYF
.	TRBV5-4	TRBD1	TRBJ2-5	TGTGCCAGCAGCTTAACGGCTCGTACAGGGGGAGAGACCCAGTACTTC	CASSLTARTGGETQYF
.	TRBV12-3/TRBV12-4	TRBD1	TRBJ1-2	TGTGCCAGCAGTCCTGGACAGGGTCGCTACACCTTC	CASSPGQGRYTF